This TCR beta chain was captured by sequencing in a study of tumor-infiltrating lymphocytes in localized non-small cell lung cancer. Study in general: Each patient gave resected tumor and non-adjacent uninvolved lung tissue. General study points: Technical variation could not be separated from intratumor heterogeneity here. Immunotypes IM1 and IM2 had similar TCR-derived T-cell fractions. Higher tumor T cell infiltration than in uninvolved lung was supported by TCRbeta sequencing.

For this clone: The antigen is undetermined.

Some clones are missing from TCRdb's copy, which holds only in-frame ones; the method was immunoSEQ multiplex PCR. The table lists approximately 10,000 clones, 68% of them singletons. The sequenced sample was uninvolved lung tissue not adjacent to the tumor. This receptor was taken from a human donor with non-small cell lung cancer.

CDR3 sequence (DNA): TGTGCCTGGACTTCGACAGGGCTAAATCAGCCCCAGCATTTT. This translates into CAWTSTGLNQPQHF. The chain is built from TRBV30 and TRBJ1-5, with 7 bases aligning to TRBD1. Germline CDR1 GTSNPN, CDR2 SVGIG (reference sequence). The CDR3 extends over 14 amino acids. After removal of 4 bases from V and 4 bases from J, the junction contained 7 bases not matched to a gene.